These 32 T cell receptor beta chains were sequenced from one sample in a study of T-cell reconstitution after alpha-beta-depleted transplantation in children. Library preparation (for TCRbeta) was performed with unique molecular identifiers. TCRdb reprocessed the PCR reads with MiXCR, giving one entry per CDR3 protein. The data show hundreds of thousands of distinct CDR3 sequences, with roughly 13% seen just once and about 0.77% held by the top ten. The material was PBMCs, obtained before TCRalphabeta/CD19-depleted stem cell transplant. The receptors here all came from a girl aged 2 to 10 with congenital amegakaryocytic thrombocytopenia, due to receive a stem cell transplant.

The sample holds one count of this clonotype. This chain connects TRBV5-1 to TRBJ1-1; D not certain. This CDR3 is 14 amino acids long. Germline V gene lookup returns CDR1 SGHRS and CDR2 YFSETQ. Trimming cost V 1 base and J 7 bases, with 14 bases left between them. CDR3 sequence (DNA): TGCGCCAGCAGCTTGCCCGGGAGCCGAAATGAAGCTTTCTTT. Protein sequence: CASSLPGSRNEAFF. The variable domain in full, with the rest retrieved from reference TRBV5-1 and TRBJ1-1, is KAGVTQTPRYLIKTRGQQVTLSCSPISGHRSVSWYQQTPGQGLQFLFEYFSETQRNKGNFPGRFSGRQFSNSRSEMNVSTLELGDSALYLCASSLPGSRNEAFFGQGTRLTVV.

This clonotype has only a few counts. The chain joins TRBV25-1 to TRBJ2-7; D remains ambiguous. The CDR3 is 14 amino acids. The V gene's germline CDR1 is MGHDK and CDR2 SYGVNS. Trimming left V 6 bases short and J 2 bases short, with 14 bases between. CDR3 protein: CASSPTLGTYEQYF. Written as DNA, the CDR3 is TGTGCCAGCAGCCCTACCCTAGGAACCTACGAGCAGTACTTC.

This clonotype was recorded at least ten times. The rearrangement links TRBV5-1 to TRBJ2-3; TRBD2 might be the D (6 bases). V was shortened by 3 bases and J by 6 bases, with 14 bases between the two germline ends. The CDR3 contains 14 residues. Germline values: CDR1 SGHRS, CDR2 YFSETQ. The DNA for the CDR3 is TGCGCCAGCAGCTCGGAGGGACTTTACGATACGCAGTATTTT. It encodes CASSSEGLYDTQYF.

This sequence joins TRBV7-3 and TRBJ2-2; D unresolved. CDR3 length equals 13 residues. V was shortened by 4 bases and J by 7 bases, with 10 bases between the two germline ends. Germline lookup yields CDR1 SGHTA and CDR2 FQGTGA. The CDR3 DNA follows: TGTGCCAGCAGCTCCCTTCTCGGCGGGGAGCTGTTTTTT. Protein sequence: CASSSLLGGELFF.

As concerns this clonotype: A much larger clone lies one base from this, so it may be a read error. This chain joins TRBV20-1 and TRBJ2-7; D is possibly TRBD1 or TRBD2 (5 bases each). Germline V gene data show CDR1 as DFQATT and CDR2 as SNEGSKA (reference sequence). The CDR3 has 11 residues. The V and J ends lost 6 bases and 10 bases respectively, with 16 bases between them. CDR3 nucleotide sequence: TGCAGTGCGCATACAGGAGGAGATCAGTACTTC. Translating it yields CSAHTGGDQYF.

This clonotype was seen ten or more times. The chain couples TRBV20-1 to TRBJ2-2, with D uncertain. Per germline, CDR1 DFQATT and CDR2 SNEGSKA (reference sequence). There are 13 residues in the CDR3. V lost 2 bases and J 5 bases, leaving 9 bases between the germline ends. Here the CDR3 reads CSARHVGTGELFF. CDR3 DNA sequence: TGCAGTGCTAGACACGTAGGAACCGGGGAGCTGTTTTTT.

There are a few counts of this clonotype. J is TRBJ1-2 and V is TRBV7-9; D is undetermined. The length of the CDR3 is 13 residues. Trimming removed 0 bases at V and 3 bases at J, with 5 bases between. Germline CDR1 is SEHNR and CDR2 is FQNEAQ (reference sequence). CDR3 in amino acids: CASSLATDYGYTF. CDR3 in DNA: TGTGCCAGCAGCTTAGCCACAGACTATGGCTACACCTTC.

This clonotype was seen repeatedly, ten times or more. This chain links TRBV10-3 with TRBJ2-7, with no clear D. The CDR3 consists of 12 residues. V was cut by 3 bases and J by 3 bases, with 6 bases left in between. The germline V gene encodes CDR1 ENHRY and CDR2 SYGVKD. The CDR3 DNA sequence: TGTGCCATCAGTGACGAAGGCTACGAGCAGTACTTC. Encoded protein: CAISDEGYEQYF.

This clonotype was recorded at least ten times. The chain links TRBV5-1 to TRBJ2-2; TRBD2 is a possible D gene (5 bases). V lost 0 bases and J lost 10, with 10 bases in between. Germline V gene data show CDR1 as SGHRS and CDR2 as YFSETQ. CDR3 size: 13 residues. This CDR3 reads CASSLGGGEELFF. CDR3 nucleotides: TGCGCCAGCAGCTTGGGTGGAGGAGAGGAGCTGTTTTTT.

In this sample, this clonotype turned up a few times. The chain joins TRBV29-1 to TRBJ1-4; maybe TRBD1 (5 bases). With 1 base removed from V and 4 bases from J, the gap between germline ends came to 19 bases. This CDR3 spans 17 amino acids. Germline lookup yields CDR1 SQVTM and CDR2 ANQGSEA. The CDR3 sequence is CSVEGGVQGGFNEKLFF. The CDR3 nucleotides read TGCAGCGTTGAAGGAGGGGTGCAGGGCGGTTTTAATGAAAAACTGTTTTTT.

V gene TRBV7-6 combines with J gene TRBJ1-2; 11 nucleotides align to TRBD1. V dropped 1 base and J dropped 5; count of bases not matched to a gene: 9. The CDR3 runs 17 residues. Germline CDR1 SGHVS, CDR2 FNYEAQ. CDR3 amino acids: CASSLVFFGQGAYGYTF. The DNA for the CDR3 is TGTGCCAGCAGCTTAGTGTTTTTCGGACAGGGGGCTTATGGCTACACCTTC. Full variable domain (rest looked up from reference TRBV7-6 and TRBJ1-2): GAGVSQSPRYKVTKRGQDVALRCDPISGHVSLYWYRQALGQGPEFLTYFNYEAQQDKSGLPNDRFSAERPEGSISTLTIQRTEQRDSAMYRCASSLVFFGQGAYGYTFGSGTRLTVV.

This clonotype was found a few times. The chain combines TRBV20-1 with TRBJ2-7; D possibly corresponds to TRBD1 (5 bases). CDR1 and CDR2 from the germline V gene are DFQATT and SNEGSKA (reference sequence). V was trimmed by 5 bases and J by 11 bases, leaving 16 bases between them. The CDR3 has 11 residues. CDR3 protein: CSADEQDQKYF. The DNA for the CDR3 is TGCAGTGCTGACGAACAGGACCAGAAGTACTTC.

At least ten counts were recorded for this clonotype. The chain combines TRBV20-1 with TRBJ1-1; tentatively, D is TRBD1 (5 bases). Trimming pared 2 bases from V and 1 base from J, leaving 8 bases between. This CDR3 is built from 13 residues. Germline V lookup: CDR1 DFQATT, CDR2 SNEGSKA (reference sequence). The CDR3 spells CSARQGPNTEAFF. The DNA for the CDR3 is TGCAGTGCTAGACAGGGCCCGAACACTGAAGCTTTCTTT.

This chain joins TRBV5-1 and TRBJ1-5; possibly TRBD1 for D (5 bases). Germline V CDR1 and CDR2: SGHRS, YFSETQ. This CDR3 spans 14 amino acids. V lost 4 bases to trimming and J lost 4 bases, with 12 bases between them. Here the CDR3 reads CASSTGPQNQPQHF. In DNA, the CDR3 is TGCGCCAGCAGCACAGGTCCCCAGAATCAGCCCCAGCATTTT.

This clonotype was recorded at least ten times. The rearrangement joins TRBV5-6 to TRBJ1-5, with D possibly being TRBD1 (5 bases). Trimming pared 0 bases from V and 4 bases from J, leaving 8 bases between. Germline values: CDR1 SGHDT, CDR2 YYEEEE. The CDR3 loop spans 14 amino acids. CDR3 loop: CASSLGQMNQPQHF. The CDR3 DNA reads as TGTGCCAGCAGCTTGGGACAGATGAATCAGCCCCAGCATTTT.

This clonotype was counted a few times. The rearrangement links TRBV7-8 to TRBJ2-7; D unclear. Trimming stripped 1 base from V and 3 bases from J, with 10 bases between. Germline V gene sequence: CDR1 SGHVS, CDR2 FQNEAQ. This CDR3 is 14 amino acids long. In DNA, the CDR3 is TGTGCCAGCAGCTTAGTTCCAGGTCTCTACGAGCAGTACTTC. Translated, it gives CASSLVPGLYEQYF.

This clonotype has at least ten counts. The chain combines TRBV29-1 with TRBJ2-3; 9 nucleotides match TRBD1. The length of the CDR3 is 15 residues. Trimming took 4 bases from V and 4 from J; bases not matched to a gene: 9. CDR1 and CDR2 (germline): SQVTM, ANQGSEA. The CDR3, as DNA: TGCAGCGTTGGCCCGGGGACAGGGAGGGCAGATACGCAGTATTTT. Protein sequence: CSVGPGTGRADTQYF.

V usage is TRBV20-1 and J usage is TRBJ2-3; D gene ambiguous. V lost 0 bases, J lost 6 bases, and 22 bases lay in between. The germline V gene has CDR1 DFQATT and CDR2 SNEGSKA (reference sequence). The CDR3 is 17 residues long. The CDR3 DNA is TGCAGTGCTAGAGATCCGGGCAGCGTCGTCCCTTACGATACGCAGTATTTT. Its protein is CSARDPGSVVPYDTQYF.

This CDR3 is CASSLQTGNNYGYTF. CDR3 nucleotide sequence: TGCGCCAGCAGCTTGCAGACAGGGAACAACTATGGCTACACCTTC. This chain uses TRBV5-1 with TRBJ1-2; TRBD1 matches at 7 bases. Looked up from germline, CDR1 is SGHRS and CDR2 is YFSETQ. The CDR3 spans 15 residues. Trimming cost V 1 base and J 2 bases; bases outside gene matches: 5.

This clonotype was seen repeatedly, ten times or more. V usage is TRBV20-1 and J usage is TRBJ2-7; 11 bases are a match to TRBD2. V shed 4 bases and J 4 bases; nucleotides not matched to a gene: 9. This CDR3 is built from 15 residues. CDR1 is DFQATT, CDR2 SNEGSKA, per germline (reference sequence). The CDR3 here is CSAIVPGLADYEQYF. The DNA for the CDR3 is TGCAGTGCTATAGTCCCGGGACTAGCGGATTACGAGCAGTACTTC.

In this sample, this clonotype turned up many times. CDR3 in DNA: TGCGCCAGCAGCTCGGGACTAGCGGGGGCCACCGGGGAGCTGTTTTTT. Translation gives CASSSGLAGATGELFF. The chain carries TRBV5-1 and TRBJ2-2, with 14 bases lining up with TRBD2. The CDR3 sequence is 16 residues long. Unmatched junction bases numbered 2, after V lost 3 bases and J lost 4 bases. CDR1 SGHRS and CDR2 YFSETQ come from the germline V gene.

The CDR3 DNA reads TGTGCCTGGAGTCAACGTTTCACAGATACGCAGTATTTT. It translates to CAWSQRFTDTQYF. The rearrangement links TRBV30 to TRBJ2-3; unclear D gene. This CDR3 spans 13 amino acids. Germline V gene sequence: CDR1 GTSNPN, CDR2 SVGIG (reference sequence). Trimming took 2 bases from V and 2 from J, leaving 8 bases between them.

This clonotype was picked up many times. The V and J genes are TRBV18 and TRBJ2-7; D might be TRBD1 (6 bases). The V gene lost 5 bases and the J gene lost 3 bases, with 11 bases spanning the gap. Germline lookup yields CDR1 KGHSH and CDR2 LQKENI. The CDR3 spans 13 residues. The CDR3 region is CASSSGQDYEQYF. In nucleotides, the CDR3 is TGTGCCAGCTCATCGGGACAAGACTACGAGCAGTACTTC.

There are many counts of this clonotype. The V gene is TRBV5-6, the J gene TRBJ1-1; D remains unclear. The CDR3 runs 12 residues. V was shortened by 3 bases and J by 3 bases, with 6 bases between the two germline ends. CDR1 is SGHDT, CDR2 YYEEEE, per germline. CDR3 nucleotide sequence: TGTGCCAGCAGCTCGAAATACACTGAAGCTTTCTTT. This codes for CASSSKYTEAFF. Full variable domain (remainder filled in from reference TRBV5-6 and TRBJ1-1): DAGVTQSPTHLIKTRGQQVTLRCSPKSGHDTVSWYQQALGQGPQFIFQYYEEEERQRGNFPDRFSGHQFPNYSSELNVNALLLGDSALYLCASSSKYTEAFFGQGTRLTVV.

This chain joins TRBV19 and TRBJ2-5; 8 bases align to TRBD2. Unmatched junction bases numbered 8, after V lost 5 bases and J lost 3 bases. Germline values: CDR1 LNHDA, CDR2 SQIVND (reference sequence). The CDR3 has 15 amino acids. CDR3 in amino acids: CASSRGTSMEETQYF. The DNA for the CDR3 is TGTGCCAGTAGTCGTGGGACTAGTATGGAAGAGACCCAGTACTTC.

The genes are TRBV30 and TRBJ2-1; the D is unclear. Trimming removed 0 bases at V and 4 bases at J, with 7 bases between. The CDR3 is 13 amino acids. Germline values: CDR1 GTSNPN, CDR2 SVGIG (reference sequence). In DNA form, the CDR3 reads TGTGCCTGGAGTGTATGGCTTTACAATGAGCAGTTCTTC. This sequence encodes CAWSVWLYNEQFF.

With regard to this clonotype: A much larger clone sits a single nucleotide away, making a read error possible. The rearrangement uses TRBV5-1 and TRBJ2-5, with 7 bases aligning to TRBD1. V lost 3 bases to trimming and J lost 1 base; unmatched junction nucleotides: 3. The CDR3 covers 14 residues. The germline CDR1 and CDR2 sequences are SGHRS and YFSETQ. The CDR3 sequence is CASSSGQIQETQYF. In nucleotides, the CDR3 is TGCGCCAGCAGCTCGGGACAGATCCAAGAGACCCAGTACTTC.

This clonotype was recorded a few times. In DNA, the CDR3 is TGTGCCAGCAGCTTAGAAGTCTTCACCGGGGAGCTGTTTTTT. It codes for CASSLEVFTGELFF. The V and J genes are TRBV7-2 and TRBJ2-2; unclear D gene. There are 14 residues in the CDR3. Trimming pared 1 base from V and 4 bases from J, leaving 7 bases between. The germline gives CDR1 SGHTA, CDR2 FQGNSA.

DNA of the CDR3: TGCGCCAGCAGTAAAGAAGCGGGATCCTACGAGCAGTACTTC. The encoded protein is CASSKEAGSYEQYF. The gene calls are TRBV5-1 and TRBJ2-7; 7 bases map to TRBD2. The ends lost 5 bases at V and 1 base at J; junction bases unmatched: 6. The CDR3 extends over 14 amino acids. Germline values: CDR1 SGHRS, CDR2 YFSETQ.

This clonotype has only a few counts. V gene TRBV20-1 combines with J gene TRBJ2-1, with 7 bases fitting TRBD1. CDR3 size: 14 residues. Unmatched junction bases numbered 11, after V lost 8 bases and J lost 4 bases. The germline gives CDR1 DFQATT, CDR2 SNEGSKA (reference sequence). In DNA, the CDR3 is TGCAGTCCCCTCACGGGACAGACATACAATGAGCAGTTCTTC. It is translated as CSPLTGQTYNEQFF.

This clonotype was counted at least ten times. The chain employs TRBV27 and TRBJ2-3, with a tentative D call TRBD2 (5 bases). Germline values: CDR1 MNHEY, CDR2 SMNVEV (reference sequence). This CDR3 comprises 13 residues. V lost 2 bases to trimming and J lost 9 bases, with 12 bases between them. The DNA for the CDR3 is TGTGCCAGCAGTTTACGTCCCCGGGAAACGCAGTATTTT. Translated, it gives CASSLRPRETQYF.

This clonotype came up many times. The chain's CDR3 is CSARDLLASYNEQFF. CDR3 nucleotides: TGCAGTGCTAGAGATTTACTAGCTTCCTACAATGAGCAGTTCTTC. This chain uses TRBV20-1 with TRBJ2-1; D might be TRBD2 (6 bases). The germline CDR1 and CDR2 sequences are DFQATT and SNEGSKA (reference sequence). The CDR3 is made up of 15 amino acids. Trimming took off 0 bases at V and 1 base at J, with 10 bases between the two ends.